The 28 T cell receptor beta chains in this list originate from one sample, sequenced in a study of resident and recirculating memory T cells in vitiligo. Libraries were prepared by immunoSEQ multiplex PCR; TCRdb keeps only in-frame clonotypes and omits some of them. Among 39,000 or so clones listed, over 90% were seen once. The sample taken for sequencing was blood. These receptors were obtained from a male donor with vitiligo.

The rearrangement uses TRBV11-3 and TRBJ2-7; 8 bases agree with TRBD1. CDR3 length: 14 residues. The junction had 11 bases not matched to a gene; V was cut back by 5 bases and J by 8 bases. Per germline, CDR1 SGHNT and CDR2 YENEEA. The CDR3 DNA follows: TGTGCCAGCAGCGGGACCGGGACAGGAGGAAAGCAGTACTTC. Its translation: CASSGTGTGGKQYF.

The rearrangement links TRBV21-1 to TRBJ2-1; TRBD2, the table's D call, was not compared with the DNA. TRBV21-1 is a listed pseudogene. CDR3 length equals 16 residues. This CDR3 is CASSKYSGRTYNEQFF. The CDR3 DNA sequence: TGTGCCAGCAGCAAGTATTCAGGGAGGACCTACAATGAGCAGTTCTTC.

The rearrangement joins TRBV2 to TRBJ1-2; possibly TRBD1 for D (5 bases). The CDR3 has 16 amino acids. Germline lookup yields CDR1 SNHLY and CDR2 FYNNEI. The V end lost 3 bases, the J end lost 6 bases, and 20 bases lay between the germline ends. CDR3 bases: TGTGCCAGCAGTGATCCCCTAGGGCAGGGTAAGGATGGCTACACCTTC. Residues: CASSDPLGQGKDGYTF.

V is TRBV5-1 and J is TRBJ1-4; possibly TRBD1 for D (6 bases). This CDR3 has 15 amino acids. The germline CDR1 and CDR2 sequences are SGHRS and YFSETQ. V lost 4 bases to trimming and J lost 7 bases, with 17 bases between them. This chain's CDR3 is CASSHKGGPGEKLFF. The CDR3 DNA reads TGCGCCAGCAGCCACAAGGGGGGGCCGGGTGAAAAACTGTTTTTT.

Here the CDR3 reads CASSQETGNGANVLTF. DNA of the CDR3: TGCGCCAGCAGCCAAGAGACAGGGAATGGGGCCAACGTCCTGACTTTC. The rearrangement uses TRBV4-3 and TRBJ2-6, with 7 bases identical to TRBD1. Germline trimming cut 0 bases from V and 3 bases from J; bases unmatched to any gene: 2. The CDR3 covers 16 residues. Germline V gives CDR1 LGHNA, CDR2 YSLEER.

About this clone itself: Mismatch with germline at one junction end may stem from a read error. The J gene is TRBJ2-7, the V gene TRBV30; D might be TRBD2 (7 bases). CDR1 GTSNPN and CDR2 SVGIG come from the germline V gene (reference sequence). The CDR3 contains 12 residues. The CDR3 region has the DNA TGTGCCTGGAGTGTCCGGGGGGCTGTTTCCAACTTC. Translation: CAWSVRGAVSNF.

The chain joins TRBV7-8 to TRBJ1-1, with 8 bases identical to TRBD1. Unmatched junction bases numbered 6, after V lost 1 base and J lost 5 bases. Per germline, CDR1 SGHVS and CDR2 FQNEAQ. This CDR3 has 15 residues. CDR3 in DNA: TGTGCCAGCAGCTTAGGGCCAGGGGGCGGAACTGAAGCTTTCTTT. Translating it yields CASSLGPGGGTEAFF.

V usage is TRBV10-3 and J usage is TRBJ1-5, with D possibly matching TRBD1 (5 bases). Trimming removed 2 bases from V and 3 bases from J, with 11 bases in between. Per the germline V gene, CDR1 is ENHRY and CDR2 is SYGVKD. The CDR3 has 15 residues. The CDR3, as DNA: TGTGCCATCAGTGAGCGACAGTCTTTCAATCAGCCCCAGCATTTT. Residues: CAISERQSFNQPQHF.

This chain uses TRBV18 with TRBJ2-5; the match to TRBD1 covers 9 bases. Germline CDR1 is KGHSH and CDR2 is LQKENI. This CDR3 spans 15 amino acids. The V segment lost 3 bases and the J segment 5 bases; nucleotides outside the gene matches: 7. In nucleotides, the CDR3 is TGTGCCAGCTCACCGGACAGGGGAAGGGGGGAGACCCAGTACTTC. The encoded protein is CASSPDRGRGETQYF.

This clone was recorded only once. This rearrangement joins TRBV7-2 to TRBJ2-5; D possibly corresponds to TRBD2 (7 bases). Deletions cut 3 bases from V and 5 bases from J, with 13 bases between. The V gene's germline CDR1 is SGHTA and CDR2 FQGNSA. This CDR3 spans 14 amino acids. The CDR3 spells CASSLRRGQETQYF. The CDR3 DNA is TGTGCCAGCAGCTTGAGGCGGGGGCAGGAGACCCAGTACTTC.

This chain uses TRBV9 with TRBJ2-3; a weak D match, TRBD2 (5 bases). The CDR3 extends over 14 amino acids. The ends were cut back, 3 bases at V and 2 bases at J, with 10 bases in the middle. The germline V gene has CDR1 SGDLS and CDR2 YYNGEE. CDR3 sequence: CASSAPEVTDTQYF. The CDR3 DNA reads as TGTGCCAGCAGCGCACCGGAGGTCACAGATACGCAGTATTTT.

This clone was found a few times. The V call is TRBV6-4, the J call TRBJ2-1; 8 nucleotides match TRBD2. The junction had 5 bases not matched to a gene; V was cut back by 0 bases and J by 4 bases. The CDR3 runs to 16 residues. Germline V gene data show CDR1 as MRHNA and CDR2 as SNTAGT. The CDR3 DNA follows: TGTGCCAGCAGTGACTCGAGTCGGGGGGGTTACAATGAGCAGTTCTTC. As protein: CASSDSSRGGYNEQFF.

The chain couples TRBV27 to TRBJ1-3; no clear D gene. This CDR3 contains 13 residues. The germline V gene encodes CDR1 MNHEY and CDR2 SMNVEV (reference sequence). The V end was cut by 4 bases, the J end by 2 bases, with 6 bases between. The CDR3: CASSSHTGNTIYF. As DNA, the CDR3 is TGTGCCAGCAGTTCTCACACTGGAAACACCATATATTTT.

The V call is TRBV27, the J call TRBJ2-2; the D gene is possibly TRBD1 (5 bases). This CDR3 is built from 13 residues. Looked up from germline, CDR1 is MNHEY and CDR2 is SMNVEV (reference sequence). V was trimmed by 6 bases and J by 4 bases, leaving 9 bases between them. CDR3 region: CASRVQGTGELFF. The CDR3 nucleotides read TGTGCCAGCAGAGTCCAGGGCACCGGGGAGCTGTTTTTT.

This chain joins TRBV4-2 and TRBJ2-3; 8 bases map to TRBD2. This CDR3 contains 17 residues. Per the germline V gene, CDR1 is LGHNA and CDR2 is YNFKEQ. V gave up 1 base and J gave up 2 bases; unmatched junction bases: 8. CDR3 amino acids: CASSQVTRGGNTDTQYF. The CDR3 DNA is TGTGCCAGCAGCCAAGTGACTCGGGGGGGGAACACAGATACGCAGTATTTT.

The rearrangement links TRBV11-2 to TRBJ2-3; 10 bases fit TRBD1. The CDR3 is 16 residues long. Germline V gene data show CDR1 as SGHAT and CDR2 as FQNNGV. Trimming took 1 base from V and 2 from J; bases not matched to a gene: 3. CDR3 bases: TGTGCCAGCAGCTTAGGACAGGGGGCTAACACAGATACGCAGTATTTT. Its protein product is CASSLGQGANTDTQYF.

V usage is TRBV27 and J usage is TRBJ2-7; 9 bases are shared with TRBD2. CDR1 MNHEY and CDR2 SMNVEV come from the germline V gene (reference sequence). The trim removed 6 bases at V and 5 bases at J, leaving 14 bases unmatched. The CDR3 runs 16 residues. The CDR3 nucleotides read TGTGCCAGCAGCCCGCCCGTTAGCGGGGGTCTGAACGAGCAGTACTTC. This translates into CASSPPVSGGLNEQYF.

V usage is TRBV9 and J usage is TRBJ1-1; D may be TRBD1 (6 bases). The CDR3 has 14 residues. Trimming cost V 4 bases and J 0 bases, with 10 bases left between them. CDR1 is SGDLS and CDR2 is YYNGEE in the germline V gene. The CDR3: CASSTGTVNTEAFF. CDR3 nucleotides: TGTGCCAGCAGCACAGGGACGGTGAACACTGAAGCTTTCTTT.

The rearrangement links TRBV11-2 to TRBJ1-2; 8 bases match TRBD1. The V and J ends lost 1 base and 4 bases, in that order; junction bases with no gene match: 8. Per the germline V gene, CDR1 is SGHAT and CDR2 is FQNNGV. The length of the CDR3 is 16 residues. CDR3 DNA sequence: TGTGCCAGCAGCTTAGGACAACAGGGGGTTGTCTATGGCTACACCTTC. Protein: CASSLGQQGVVYGYTF.

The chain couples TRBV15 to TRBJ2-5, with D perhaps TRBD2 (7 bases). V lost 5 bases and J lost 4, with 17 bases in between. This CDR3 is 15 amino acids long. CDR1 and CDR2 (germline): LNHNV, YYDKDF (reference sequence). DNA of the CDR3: TGTGCCACCAGCGGGGGGGGCGGTTCTCCAGAGACCCAGTACTTC. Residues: CATSGGGGSPETQYF.

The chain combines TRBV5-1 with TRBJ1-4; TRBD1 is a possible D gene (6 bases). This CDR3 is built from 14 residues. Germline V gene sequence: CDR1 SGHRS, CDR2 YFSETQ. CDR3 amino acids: CASSSQGTNEKLFF. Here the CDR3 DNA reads TGCGCTTCCTCCTCCCAGGGGACTAATGAAAAACTGTTTTTT.

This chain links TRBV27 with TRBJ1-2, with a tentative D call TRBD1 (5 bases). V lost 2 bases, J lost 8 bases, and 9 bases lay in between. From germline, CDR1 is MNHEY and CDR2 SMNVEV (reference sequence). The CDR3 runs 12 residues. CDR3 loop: CASSLRGKGYTF. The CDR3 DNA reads TGTGCCAGCAGTTTAAGGGGAAAGGGCTACACCTTC.

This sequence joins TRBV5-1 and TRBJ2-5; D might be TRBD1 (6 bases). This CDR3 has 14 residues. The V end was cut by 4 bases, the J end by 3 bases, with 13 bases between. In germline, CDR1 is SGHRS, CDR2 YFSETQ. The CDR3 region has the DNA TGCGCCAGCAGCCCAATTTCAGGGGAAGAGACCCAGTACTTC. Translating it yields CASSPISGEETQYF.

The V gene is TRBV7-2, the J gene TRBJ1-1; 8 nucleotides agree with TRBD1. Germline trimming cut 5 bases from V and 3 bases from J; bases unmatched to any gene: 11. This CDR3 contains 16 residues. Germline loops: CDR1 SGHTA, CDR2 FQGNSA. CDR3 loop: CASSPPLGQGYTEAFF. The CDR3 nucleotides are TGTGCCAGCAGCCCCCCACTCGGACAGGGTTACACTGAAGCTTTCTTT.

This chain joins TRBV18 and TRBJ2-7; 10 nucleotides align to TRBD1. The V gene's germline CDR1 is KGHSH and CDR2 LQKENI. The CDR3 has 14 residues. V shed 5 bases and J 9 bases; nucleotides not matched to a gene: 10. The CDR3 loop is CASSKTGGESAQYF. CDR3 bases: TGTGCCAGCTCAAAGACAGGGGGCGAGTCAGCGCAGTACTTC. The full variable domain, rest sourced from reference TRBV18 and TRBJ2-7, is NAGVMQNPRHLVRRRGQEARLRCSPMKGHSHVYWYRQLPEEGLKFMVYLQKENIIDESGMPKERFSAEFPKEGPSILRIQQVVRGDSAAYFCASSKTGGESAQYFGPGTRLTVT.

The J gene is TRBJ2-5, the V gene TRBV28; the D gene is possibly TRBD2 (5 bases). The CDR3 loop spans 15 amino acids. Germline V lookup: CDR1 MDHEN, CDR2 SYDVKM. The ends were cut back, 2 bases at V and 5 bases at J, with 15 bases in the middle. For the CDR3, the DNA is TGTGCCAGCAGTTTACGACGGCTGGGAGTGGAGACCCAGTACTTC. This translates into CASSLRRLGVETQYF.

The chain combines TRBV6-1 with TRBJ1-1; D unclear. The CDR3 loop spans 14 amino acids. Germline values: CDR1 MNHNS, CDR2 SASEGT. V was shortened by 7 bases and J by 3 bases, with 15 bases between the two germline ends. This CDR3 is CASTGYEGDTEAFF. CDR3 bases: TGTGCCAGCACTGGGTACGAGGGCGACACTGAAGCTTTCTTT.

The CDR3 region is CASNRDRVTDTQYF. The CDR3 bases are TGTGCCAGCAACCGGGACAGGGTCACAGATACGCAGTATTTT. The J gene is TRBJ2-3, the V gene TRBV9, with 9 bases aligning to TRBD1. The CDR3 runs 14 residues. Germline V gene data show CDR1 as SGDLS and CDR2 as YYNGEE. Trimming at V came to 6 bases and at J to 2 bases, leaving 4 bases not matched to a gene.